The rows below give T cell receptor beta chains drawn from one sample of a study of early T cells in non-severe SARS-CoV-2 infection. TCRdb re-called the 5' RACE reads through MiXCR, storing one row per CDR3 protein. The sample records 55,000 to 80,000 distinct CDR3 sequences, roughly 10% being singletons. Sequencing input: whole blood. Receptors originate from an adult who was a healthcare worker with PCR-confirmed SARS-CoV-2 infection or an uninfected control (not recorded which). Both conserved end residues are trimmed from each CDR3. Fields, in order: V gene, J gene, CDR3 protein.

V gene: TRBV29-1; J gene: TRBJ2-1; CDR3 protein: SVDRQAQGSQF
V gene: TRBV9; J gene: TRBJ2-3; CDR3 protein: ASSVATGDTQY
V gene: TRBV6-2/TRBV6-3; J gene: TRBJ2-7; CDR3 protein: ASSTTSLGEQY
V gene: TRBV11-2; J gene: TRBJ1-5; CDR3 protein: ASSRRFDFFCNQPQH
V gene: TRBV7-9; J gene: TRBJ1-2; CDR3 protein: ASTPSGLSYGYT
V gene: TRBV2; J gene: TRBJ2-1; CDR3 protein: ASSLSREISYNEQF
V gene: TRBV21-1; J gene: TRBJ1-1; CDR3 protein: ASSKAGGQGSMNTEAF
V gene: TRBV6-6; J gene: TRBJ1-1; CDR3 protein: ASRMGAEAF
V gene: TRBV27; J gene: TRBJ1-6; CDR3 protein: ASSEAQGWSPLH
V gene: TRBV9; J gene: TRBJ2-2; CDR3 protein: ASSTYGQNTGELF
V gene: TRBV7-9; J gene: TRBJ1-1; CDR3 protein: ASSLKSGGMGTEAF
V gene: TRBV3-1; J gene: TRBJ2-1; CDR3 protein: ASSSTNYNEQF
V gene: TRBV29-1; J gene: TRBJ1-2; CDR3 protein: SVEVKLGQPSNYGYT
V gene: TRBV4-1; J gene: TRBJ1-1; CDR3 protein: ASSQEDWGTEAF
V gene: TRBV4-1; J gene: TRBJ2-1; CDR3 protein: ASSQGLASSYNEQF
V gene: TRBV20-1; J gene: TRBJ1-3; CDR3 protein: SAMYRAPSGNTIY
V gene: TRBV27; J gene: TRBJ1-3; CDR3 protein: ASTSLTGFTGNTIY
V gene: TRBV7-8; J gene: TRBJ2-1; CDR3 protein: ASSPRPPSSYNEQF
V gene: TRBV12-3/TRBV12-4; J gene: TRBJ2-1; CDR3 protein: ASSRPGSEQF
V gene: TRBV9; J gene: TRBJ2-1; CDR3 protein: ASSRRLEGQGNEQF
V gene: TRBV2; J gene: TRBJ1-4; CDR3 protein: ASSEDRVVGEKLF
V gene: TRBV7-2; J gene: TRBJ2-7; CDR3 protein: ASSLGTQPYEQY
V gene: TRBV28; J gene: TRBJ2-7; CDR3 protein: ASTPGQQPYEQY
V gene: TRBV12-3/TRBV12-4; J gene: TRBJ2-1; CDR3 protein: ASSFGPEDEQF
V gene: TRBV18; J gene: TRBJ1-4; CDR3 protein: ASSRGPNEKLF
V gene: TRBV4-1; J gene: TRBJ2-7; CDR3 protein: ASSPRLAGFYEQY
V gene: TRBV10-3; J gene: TRBJ2-7; CDR3 protein: AIGGGGWEQY
V gene: TRBV5-1; J gene: TRBJ2-7; CDR3 protein: ASSLDWISYEQY
V gene: TRBV6-2/TRBV6-3; J gene: TRBJ2-7; CDR3 protein: ASSYSKGEQY
V gene: TRBV7-2; J gene: TRBJ2-5; CDR3 protein: ASSLTAGALVTQY
V gene: TRBV27; J gene: TRBJ2-7; CDR3 protein: ASSLRTGGEQY
V gene: TRBV7-9; J gene: TRBJ2-1; CDR3 protein: ASKFGGLPADEQF